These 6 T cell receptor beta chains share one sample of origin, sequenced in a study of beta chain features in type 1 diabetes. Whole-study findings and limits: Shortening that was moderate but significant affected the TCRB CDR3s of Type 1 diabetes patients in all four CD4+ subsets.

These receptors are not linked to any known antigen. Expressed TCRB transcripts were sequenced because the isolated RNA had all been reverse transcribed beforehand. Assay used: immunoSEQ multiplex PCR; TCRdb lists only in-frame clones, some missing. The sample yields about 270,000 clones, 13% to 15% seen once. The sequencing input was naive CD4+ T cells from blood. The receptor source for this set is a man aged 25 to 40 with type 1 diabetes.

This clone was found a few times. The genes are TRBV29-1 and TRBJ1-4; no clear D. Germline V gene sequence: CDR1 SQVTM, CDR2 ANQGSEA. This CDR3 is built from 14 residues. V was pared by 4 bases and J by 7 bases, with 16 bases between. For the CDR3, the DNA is TGCAGCGTTGGATCACGGGGAGTTGGTGAAAAACTGTTTTTT. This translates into CSVGSRGVGEKLFF.

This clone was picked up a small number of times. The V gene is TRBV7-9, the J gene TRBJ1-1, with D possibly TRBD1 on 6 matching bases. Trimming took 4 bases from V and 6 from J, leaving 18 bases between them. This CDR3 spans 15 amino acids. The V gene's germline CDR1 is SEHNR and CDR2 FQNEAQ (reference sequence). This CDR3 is CASSSVRTGIPEAFF. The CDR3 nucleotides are TGTGCCAGCAGCTCAGTCCGCACAGGGATCCCTGAAGCTTTCTTT.

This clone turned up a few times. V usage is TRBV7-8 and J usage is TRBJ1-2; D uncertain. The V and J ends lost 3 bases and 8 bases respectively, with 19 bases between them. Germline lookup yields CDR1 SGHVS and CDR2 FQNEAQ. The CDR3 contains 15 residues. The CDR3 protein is CASSFLEGRIIGYTF. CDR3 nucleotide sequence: TGTGCCAGCAGCTTTTTGGAGGGTAGGATCATCGGCTACACCTTC. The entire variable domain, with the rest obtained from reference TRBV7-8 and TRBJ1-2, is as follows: GAGVSQSPRYKVAKRGQDVALRCDPISGHVSLFWYQQALGQGPEFLTYFQNEAQLDKSGLPSDRFFAERPEGSVSTLKIQRTQQEDSAVYLCASSFLEGRIIGYTFGSGTRLTVV.

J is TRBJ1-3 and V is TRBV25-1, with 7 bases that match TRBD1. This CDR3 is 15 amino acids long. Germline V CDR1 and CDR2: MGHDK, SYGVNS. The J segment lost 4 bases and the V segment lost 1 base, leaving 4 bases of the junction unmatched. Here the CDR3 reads CASSESTGLGNTIYF. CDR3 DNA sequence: TGTGCCAGCAGTGAATCGACAGGGCTCGGAAACACCATATATTTT.

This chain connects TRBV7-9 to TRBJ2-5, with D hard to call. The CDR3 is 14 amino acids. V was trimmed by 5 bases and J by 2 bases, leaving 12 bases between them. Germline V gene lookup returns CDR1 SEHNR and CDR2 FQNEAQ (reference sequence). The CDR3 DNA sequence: TGTGCCAGCAGCCCTGGGCCACAACAAGAGACCCAGTACTTC. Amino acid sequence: CASSPGPQQETQYF.

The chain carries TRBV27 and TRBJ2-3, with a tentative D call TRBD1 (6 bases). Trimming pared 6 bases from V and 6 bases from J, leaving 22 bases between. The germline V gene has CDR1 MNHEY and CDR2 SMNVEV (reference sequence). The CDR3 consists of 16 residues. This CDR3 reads CASSLQPQGSEDTQYF. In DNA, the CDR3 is TGTGCCAGCAGCCTCCAACCACAGGGCAGCGAGGATACGCAGTATTTT.